This TCR beta chain was sequenced during a study of T cell responses to AZD1222 COVID-19 vaccine. In germline, CDR1 is LGHDT, CDR2 YNNKEL (reference sequence). Trimming cost V 5 bases and J 2 bases, with 16 bases left between them. The CDR3 is 16 amino acids. Libraries were prepared by immunoSEQ multiplex PCR; TCRdb keeps only in-frame clonotypes and omits some of them. Of approximately 190,000 clones listed, around 92% are singletons. The sample in question was peripheral blood, obtained on day 0 of AZD1222 vaccination. V usage is TRBV3-1 (or the pseudogene TRBV3-2) and J usage is TRBJ1-5; a possible D gene is TRBD1 (6 bases). The receptor comes from an adult in good health. The CDR3 nucleotides are TGTGCCAGCAGCAAGCAGGGGTGGTATGGCAATCAGCCCCAGCATTTT. It translates to CASSKQGWYGNQPQHF.